A selection of T cell receptor beta chains follows, all from one sample in a study of T-cell reconstitution after alpha-beta-depleted transplantation in children. TCRdb used MiXCR to reprocess the PCR reads, holding one entry per CDR3 protein. The repertoire includes 250,000 or so distinct CDR3 sequences, around 7.8% of them detected once, and 5% to 8% sits in the top ten. The sequencing used PBMCs, mostly from graft donor cells, collected 180 days after TCRalphabeta/CD19-depleted stem cell transplant. The receptors come from a male patient between 5 and 17 years old who had a stem cell transplant for acute lymphoblastic leukemia, so the T cells may come from the graft donor. Each CDR3 is given with its conserved first and last residue. The order of the fields is J gene, D gene, clone size, V gene, CDR3 protein, CDR3 DNA. A D gene is named only where the DNA matches it firmly. The size entry gives how often the clone was seen (once, few, many) or a class if it is expanded.

TRBJ1-5	-	many	TRBV10-3	CAISESNRGGQPQHF	TGTGCCATCAGTGAGTCGAACAGAGGAGGACAGCCCCAGCATTTT
TRBJ1-5	-	many	TRBV20-1	CSARRQSSNQPQHF	TGCAGTGCTAGGAGGCAAAGTAGCAATCAGCCCCAGCATTTT
TRBJ2-1	TRBD2	few	TRBV5-1	CASSPGLAENEQFF	TGCGCCAGCAGCCCGGGACTAGCGGAGAATGAGCAGTTCTTC
TRBJ1-1	-	many	TRBV7-9	CASRRGGVNTEAFF	TGTGCCAGCAGGAGGGGGGGGGTCAACACTGAAGCTTTCTTT
TRBJ2-3	TRBD1	many	TRBV5-1	CASSLGGDRATDTQYF	TGCGCCAGCAGCTTGGGAGGGGACAGAGCCACAGATACGCAGTATTTT
TRBJ2-2	-	many	TRBV5-5	CASRPDRAPGELFF	TGTGCCAGCAGACCCGATAGAGCGCCCGGGGAGCTGTTTTTT
TRBJ2-3	TRBD2	many	TRBV12-3/TRBV12-4	CASTPRGAGTTDTQYF	TGTGCCAGCACCCCGCGGGGGGCGGGCACCACAGATACGCAGTATTTT
TRBJ2-3	-	many	TRBV5-1	CASRTRGGNTQYF	TGCGCCAGCAGGACTCGTGGGGGAAATACGCAGTATTTT
TRBJ2-3	TRBD2	many	TRBV27	CASSSRASGMDTQYF	TGTGCCAGCAGTTCTCGGGCTAGCGGGATGGATACGCAGTATTTT
TRBJ1-5	-	many	TRBV12-3/TRBV12-4	CASNTQMGPGNQPQHF	TGTGCCAGCAACACCCAGATGGGGCCCGGCAATCAGCCCCAGCATTTT